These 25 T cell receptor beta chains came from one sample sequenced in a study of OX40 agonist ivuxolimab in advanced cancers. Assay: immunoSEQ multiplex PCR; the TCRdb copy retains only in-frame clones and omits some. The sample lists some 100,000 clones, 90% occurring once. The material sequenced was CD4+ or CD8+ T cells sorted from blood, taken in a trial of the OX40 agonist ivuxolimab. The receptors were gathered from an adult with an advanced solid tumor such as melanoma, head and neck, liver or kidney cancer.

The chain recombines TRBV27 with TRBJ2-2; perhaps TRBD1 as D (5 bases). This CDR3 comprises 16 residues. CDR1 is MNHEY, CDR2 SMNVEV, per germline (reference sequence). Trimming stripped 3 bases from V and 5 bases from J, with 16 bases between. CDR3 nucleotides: TGTGCCAGCAGTTTTAGGGCAGGGAAAGGTACCGGGGAGCTGTTTTTT. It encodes CASSFRAGKGTGELFF.

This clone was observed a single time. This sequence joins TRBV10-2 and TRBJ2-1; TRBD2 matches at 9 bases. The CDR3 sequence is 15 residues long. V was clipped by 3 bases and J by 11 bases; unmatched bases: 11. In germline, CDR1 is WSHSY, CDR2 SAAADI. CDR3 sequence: CASSDPGLASGKQFF. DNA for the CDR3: TGCGCCAGCAGTGACCCGGGACTAGCCAGTGGAAAGCAGTTCTTC.

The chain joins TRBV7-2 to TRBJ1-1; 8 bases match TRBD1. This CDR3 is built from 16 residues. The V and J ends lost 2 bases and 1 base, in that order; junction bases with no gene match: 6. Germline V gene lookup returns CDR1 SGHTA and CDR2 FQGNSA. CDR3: CASSLSLGTGNTEAFF. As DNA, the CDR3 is TGTGCCAGCAGCTTATCCCTCGGGACAGGGAACACTGAAGCTTTCTTT.

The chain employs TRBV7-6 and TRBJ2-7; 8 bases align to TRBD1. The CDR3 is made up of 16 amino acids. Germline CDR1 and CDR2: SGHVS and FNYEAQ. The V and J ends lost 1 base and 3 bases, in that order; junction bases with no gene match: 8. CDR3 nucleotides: TGTGCCAGCAGCTTAGGAGGGACAGGCGGCTACTACGAGCAGTACTTC. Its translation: CASSLGGTGGYYEQYF.

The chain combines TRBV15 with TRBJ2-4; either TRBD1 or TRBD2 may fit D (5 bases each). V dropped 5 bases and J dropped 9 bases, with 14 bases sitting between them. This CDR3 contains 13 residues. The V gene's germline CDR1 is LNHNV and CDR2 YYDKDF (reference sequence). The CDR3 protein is CATSPGVQGIQYF. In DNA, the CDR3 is TGTGCCACCAGCCCCGGGGTTCAGGGCATTCAGTACTTC.

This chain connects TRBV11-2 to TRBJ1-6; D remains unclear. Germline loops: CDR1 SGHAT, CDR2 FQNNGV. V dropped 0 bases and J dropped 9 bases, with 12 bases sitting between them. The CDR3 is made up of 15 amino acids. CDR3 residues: CASSLERGVGSPLHF. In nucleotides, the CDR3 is TGTGCCAGCAGCTTAGAACGTGGAGTAGGTTCACCCCTCCACTTT.

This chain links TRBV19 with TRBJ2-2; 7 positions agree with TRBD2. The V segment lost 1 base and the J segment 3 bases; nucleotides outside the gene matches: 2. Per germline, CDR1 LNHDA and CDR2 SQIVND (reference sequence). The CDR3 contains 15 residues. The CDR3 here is CASSIAGRDTGELFF. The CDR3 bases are TGTGCCAGTAGTATAGCTGGGAGGGACACCGGGGAGCTGTTTTTT.

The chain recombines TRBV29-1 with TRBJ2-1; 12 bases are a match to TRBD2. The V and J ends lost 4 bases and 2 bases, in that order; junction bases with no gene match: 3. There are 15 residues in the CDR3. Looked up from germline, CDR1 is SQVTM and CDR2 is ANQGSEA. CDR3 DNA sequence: TGCAGCGTTGTAGGGACTAGCGGGCCCTACAATGAGCAGTTCTTC. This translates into CSVVGTSGPYNEQFF.

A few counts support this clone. In DNA form, the CDR3 reads TGTGCCAGTCGAGGGGGTGGGAACACTGAAGCTTTCTTT. Translated, it gives CASRGGGNTEAFF. This rearrangement joins TRBV5-4 to TRBJ1-1, with D possibly matching TRBD1 (6 bases). V lost 8 bases, J lost 1 base, and 12 bases lay in between. This CDR3 spans 13 amino acids. CDR1 SGHNT and CDR2 YYREEE come from the germline V gene (reference sequence).

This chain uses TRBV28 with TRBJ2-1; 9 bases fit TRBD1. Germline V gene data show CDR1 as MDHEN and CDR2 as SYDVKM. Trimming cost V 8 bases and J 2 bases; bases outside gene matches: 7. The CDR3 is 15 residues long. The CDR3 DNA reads TGTGCCAGCGCCGGGACAGGGTTTACCTACAATGAGCAGTTCTTC. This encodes CASAGTGFTYNEQFF.

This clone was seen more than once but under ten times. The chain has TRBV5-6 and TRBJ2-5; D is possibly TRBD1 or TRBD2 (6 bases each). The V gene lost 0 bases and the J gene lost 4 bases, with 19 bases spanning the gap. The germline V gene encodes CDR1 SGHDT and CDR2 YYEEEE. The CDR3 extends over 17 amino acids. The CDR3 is CASSLAAWGAKGETQYF. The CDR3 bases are TGTGCCAGCAGCTTGGCCGCGTGGGGGGCGAAAGGAGAGACCCAGTACTTC.

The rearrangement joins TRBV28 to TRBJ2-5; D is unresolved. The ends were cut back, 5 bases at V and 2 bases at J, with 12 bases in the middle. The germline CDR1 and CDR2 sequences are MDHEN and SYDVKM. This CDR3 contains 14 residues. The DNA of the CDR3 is TGTGCCAGCAGTAACTCAGACTCACAAGAGACCCAGTACTTC. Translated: CASSNSDSQETQYF.

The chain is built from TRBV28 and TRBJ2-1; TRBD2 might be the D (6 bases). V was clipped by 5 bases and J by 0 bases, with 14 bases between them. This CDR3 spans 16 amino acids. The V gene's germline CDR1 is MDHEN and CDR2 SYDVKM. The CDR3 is CASSKGGTSSYNEQFF. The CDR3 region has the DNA TGTGCCAGCAGTAAGGGCGGGACCAGCTCCTACAATGAGCAGTTCTTC.

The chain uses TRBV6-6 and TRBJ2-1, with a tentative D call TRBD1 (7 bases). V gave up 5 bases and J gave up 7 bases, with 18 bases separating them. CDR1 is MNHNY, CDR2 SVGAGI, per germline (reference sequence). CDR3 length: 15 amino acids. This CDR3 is CASSNRGQGGNEQFF. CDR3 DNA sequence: TGTGCCAGCAGTAATAGGGGGCAGGGAGGTAATGAGCAGTTCTTC.

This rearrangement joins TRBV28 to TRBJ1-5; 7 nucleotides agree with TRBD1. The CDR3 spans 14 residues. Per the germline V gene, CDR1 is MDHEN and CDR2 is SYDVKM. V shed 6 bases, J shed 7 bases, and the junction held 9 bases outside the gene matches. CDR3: CASRIRGQGQPQHF. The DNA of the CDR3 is TGTGCCAGCAGGATAAGGGGGCAAGGACAGCCCCAGCATTTT.

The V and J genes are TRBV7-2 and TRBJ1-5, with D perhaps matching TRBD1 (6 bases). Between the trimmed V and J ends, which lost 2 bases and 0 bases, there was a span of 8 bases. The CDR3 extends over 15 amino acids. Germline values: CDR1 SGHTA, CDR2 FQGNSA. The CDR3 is CASSLLDSSNQPQHF. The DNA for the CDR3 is TGTGCCAGCAGCTTACTGGACAGTAGCAATCAGCCCCAGCATTTT.

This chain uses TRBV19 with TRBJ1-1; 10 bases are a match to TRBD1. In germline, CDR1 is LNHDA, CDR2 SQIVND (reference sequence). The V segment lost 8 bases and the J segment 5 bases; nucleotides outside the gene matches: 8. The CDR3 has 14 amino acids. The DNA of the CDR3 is TGTGCCAGTCGATGGGACAGGGGAAGAACTGAAGCTTTCTTT. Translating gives CASRWDRGRTEAFF. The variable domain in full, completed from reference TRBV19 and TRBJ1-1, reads DGGITQSPKYLFRKEGQNVTLSCEQNLNHDAMYWYRQDPGQGLRLIYYSQIVNDFQKGDIAEGYSVSREKKESFPLTVTSAQKNPTAFYLCASRWDRGRTEAFFGQGTRLTVV.

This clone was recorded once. The CDR3 bases are TGCGCCAGCAGCTTGGACAGCTATAATGAAAAACTGTTTTTT. Encoded protein: CASSLDSYNEKLFF. The chain links TRBV5-1 to TRBJ1-4; D unclear. Germline CDR1 and CDR2: SGHRS and YFSETQ. Trimming stripped 0 bases from V and 4 bases from J, with 7 bases between. The CDR3 totals 14 residues. The variable domain in full, with the rest retrieved from reference TRBV5-1 and TRBJ1-4, is KAGVTQTPRYLIKTRGQQVTLSCSPISGHRSVSWYQQTPGQGLQFLFEYFSETQRNKGNFPGRFSGRQFSNSRSEMNVSTLELGDSALYLCASSLDSYNEKLFFGSGTQLSVL.

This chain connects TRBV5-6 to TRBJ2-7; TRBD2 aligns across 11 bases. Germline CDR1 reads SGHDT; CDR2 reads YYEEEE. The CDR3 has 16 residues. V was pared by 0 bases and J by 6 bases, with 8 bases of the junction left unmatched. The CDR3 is CASSLGDSGRAGEQYF. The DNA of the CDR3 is TGTGCCAGCAGCTTGGGGGATAGCGGGAGGGCTGGCGAGCAGTACTTC.

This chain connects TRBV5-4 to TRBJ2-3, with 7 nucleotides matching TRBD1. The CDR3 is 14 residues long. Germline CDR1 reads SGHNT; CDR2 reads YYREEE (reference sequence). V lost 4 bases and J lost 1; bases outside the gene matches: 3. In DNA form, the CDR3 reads TGTGCCAGCAGCAACGGACAGGGCACAGATACGCAGTATTTT. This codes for CASSNGQGTDTQYF. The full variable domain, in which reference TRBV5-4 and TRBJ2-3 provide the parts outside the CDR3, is ETGVTQSPTHLIKTRGQQVTLRCSSQSGHNTVSWYQQALGQGPQFIFQYYREEENGRGNFPPRFSGLQFPNYSSELNVNALELDDSALYLCASSNGQGTDTQYFGPGTRLTVL.

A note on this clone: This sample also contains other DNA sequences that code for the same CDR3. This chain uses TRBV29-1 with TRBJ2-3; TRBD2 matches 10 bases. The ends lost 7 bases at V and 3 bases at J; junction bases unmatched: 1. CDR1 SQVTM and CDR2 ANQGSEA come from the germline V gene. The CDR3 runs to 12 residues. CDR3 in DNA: TGCAGCGGTAGCGGGAGGACAGATACGCAGTATTTT. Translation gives CSGSGRTDTQYF.

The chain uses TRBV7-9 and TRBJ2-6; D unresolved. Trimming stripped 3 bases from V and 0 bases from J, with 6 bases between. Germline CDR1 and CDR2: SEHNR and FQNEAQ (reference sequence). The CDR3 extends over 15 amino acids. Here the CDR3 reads CASSLDSSGANVLTF. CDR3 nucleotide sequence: TGTGCCAGCAGCTTGGATAGCTCTGGGGCCAACGTCCTGACTTTC.

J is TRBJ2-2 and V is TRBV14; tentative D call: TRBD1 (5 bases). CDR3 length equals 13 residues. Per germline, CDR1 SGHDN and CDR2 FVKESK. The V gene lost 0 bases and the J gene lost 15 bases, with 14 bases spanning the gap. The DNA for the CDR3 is TGTGCCAGCAGCCAAGATTTAAAGGGGATGGTGTTTTTT. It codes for CASSQDLKGMVFF. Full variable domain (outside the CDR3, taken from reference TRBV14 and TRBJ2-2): EAGVTQFPSHSVIEKGQTVTLRCDPISGHDNLYWYRRVMGKEIKFLLHFVKESKQDESGMPNNRFLAERTGGTYSTLKVQPAELEDSGVYFCASSQDLKGMVFFGEGSRLTVL.

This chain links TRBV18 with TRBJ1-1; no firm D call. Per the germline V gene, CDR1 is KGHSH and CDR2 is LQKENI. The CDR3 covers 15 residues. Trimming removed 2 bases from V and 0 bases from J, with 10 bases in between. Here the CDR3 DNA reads TGTGCCAGCTCACCAAGTCAGAACATGAACACTGAAGCTTTCTTT. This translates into CASSPSQNMNTEAFF.

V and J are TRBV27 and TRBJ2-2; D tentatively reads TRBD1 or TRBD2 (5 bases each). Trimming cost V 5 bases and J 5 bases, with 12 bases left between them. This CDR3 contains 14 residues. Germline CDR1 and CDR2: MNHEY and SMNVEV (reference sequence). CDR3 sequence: CASSTGTATGELFF. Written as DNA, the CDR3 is TGTGCCAGCAGTACCGGGACCGCGACCGGGGAGCTGTTTTTT.